The 21 T cell receptor beta chains presented below share a single source sample, sequenced in a study of technical replicates of blood from a few donors. Data came from immunoSEQ multiplex PCR; TCRdb stores just in-frame clones and leaves some out. There are more than 80,000 clones in the sample; around 95% occur only once, and under 0.35% lies in the top ten. Sequencing used T cells isolated from PBMCs. The receptors here all came from a human donor in good health.

The rearrangement uses TRBV4-1 and TRBJ2-3; D ambiguous. Germline-derived CDR1 and CDR2 are MGHRA and YSYEKL. The V end was cut by 2 bases, the J end by 6 bases, with 15 bases between. This CDR3 spans 15 amino acids. The CDR3, as DNA: TGCGCCAGCAGCCAAATTGGGCTTAAGAGTGATACGCAGTATTTT. Protein sequence: CASSQIGLKSDTQYF.

This clone has just one count. The chain carries TRBV19 and TRBJ2-1; the match to TRBD1 covers 7 bases. The CDR3 spans 14 residues. With V trimmed by 4 bases and J by 6 bases, 6 bases remained unmatched. CDR1 is LNHDA and CDR2 is SQIVND in the germline V gene (reference sequence). The CDR3 DNA reads TGTGCCAGTAGTAAGACAGGGATCATCAATGAGCAGTTCTTC. Protein sequence: CASSKTGIINEQFF.

The V and J genes are TRBV7-8 and TRBJ1-2; 8 bases match TRBD1. This CDR3 is built from 14 residues. Germline CDR1 and CDR2: SGHVS and FQNEAQ. The trim removed 5 bases at V and 6 bases at J, leaving 8 bases unmatched. CDR3 sequence: CASSKTGGEDGYTF. The CDR3 region has the DNA TGTGCCAGCAGCAAAACAGGGGGTGAGGATGGCTACACCTTC. The variable domain in full, with the rest retrieved from reference TRBV7-8 and TRBJ1-2, is GAGVSQSPRYKVAKRGQDVALRCDPISGHVSLFWYQQALGQGPEFLTYFQNEAQLDKSGLPSDRFFAERPEGSVSTLKIQRTQQEDSAVYLCASSKTGGEDGYTFGSGTRLTVV.

The V gene is TRBV6-6, the J gene TRBJ2-2; 11 positions match TRBD1. Germline lookup yields CDR1 MNHNY and CDR2 SVGAGI (reference sequence). The CDR3 has 15 residues. The V and J ends lost 8 bases and 7 bases, in that order; junction bases with no gene match: 9. The DNA for the CDR3 is TGTGCCAGCCTCCGCGGGACAGGGGGAGGCGGGGAGCTGTTTTTT. It specifies CASLRGTGGGGELFF.

This sequence joins TRBV19 and TRBJ1-4; TRBD1 matches 9 bases. The V gene's germline CDR1 is LNHDA and CDR2 SQIVND (reference sequence). The length of the CDR3 is 13 residues. With 6 bases clipped from V and 8 bases from J, the junction kept 4 bases outside the gene matches. This chain's CDR3 is CASSRQGDEKLFF. CDR3 in DNA: TGTGCCAGTAGCCGACAGGGGGACGAAAAACTGTTTTTT.

The chain couples TRBV5-8 to TRBJ1-5; 10 bases agree with TRBD1. The V and J ends lost 4 bases and 4 bases, in that order; junction bases with no gene match: 11. This CDR3 region has 17 residues. Looked up from germline, CDR1 is SGHTS and CDR2 is YDEGEE. The CDR3 region has the DNA TGTGCCAGCAGCGACTACTCGGGGACAGGGGTTAATCAGCCCCAGCATTTT. Translated, it gives CASSDYSGTGVNQPQHF.

The V call is TRBV27, the J call TRBJ2-5, with 7 positions matching TRBD1. Germline V gene lookup returns CDR1 MNHEY and CDR2 SMNVEV (reference sequence). The CDR3 has 15 amino acids. V lost 4 bases and J lost 4; bases outside the gene matches: 9. CDR3: CASSSLTGSTETQYF. DNA for the CDR3: TGTGCCAGCAGTTCCCTGACAGGGAGTACAGAGACCCAGTACTTC.

This chain connects TRBV19 to TRBJ1-1; 9 bases agree with TRBD1. Trimming removed 7 bases from V and 5 bases from J; junction bases left unmatched: 5. The CDR3 sequence is 13 residues long. Germline V gene sequence: CDR1 LNHDA, CDR2 SQIVND (reference sequence). CDR3 in DNA: TGTGCCAGTACCAAGACAGGGGGTACTGAAGCTTTCTTT. Protein product: CASTKTGGTEAFF.

The chain is built from TRBV7-9 and TRBJ2-1, with D possibly being TRBD2 (6 bases). The germline gives CDR1 SEHNR, CDR2 FQNEAQ (reference sequence). V was pared by 4 bases and J by 3 bases, with 10 bases between. This CDR3 contains 14 residues. CDR3 in amino acids: CASSSRDFYNEQFF. In nucleotides, the CDR3 is TGTGCCAGCAGCTCCCGGGACTTCTACAATGAGCAGTTCTTC. Looking up the rest from reference TRBV7-9 and TRBJ2-1 gives the full variable domain: DTGVSQNPRHKITKRGQNVTFRCDPISEHNRLYWYRQTLGQGPEFLTYFQNEAQLEKSRLLSDRFSAERPKGSFSTLEIQRTEQGDSAMYLCASSSRDFYNEQFFGPGTRLTVL.

J is TRBJ2-1 and V is TRBV7-9; a possible D gene is TRBD2 (6 bases). The CDR3 totals 18 residues. Germline CDR1 reads SEHNR; CDR2 reads FQNEAQ (reference sequence). V lost 3 bases, J lost 4 bases, and 22 bases lay in between. CDR3 loop: CASSFGGLPLLLYNEQFF. As DNA, the CDR3 is TGTGCCAGCAGCTTCGGTGGACTACCCTTATTGTTGTACAATGAGCAGTTCTTC. The variable domain in full, with the rest retrieved from reference TRBV7-9 and TRBJ2-1, is DTGVSQNPRHKITKRGQNVTFRCDPISEHNRLYWYRQTLGQGPEFLTYFQNEAQLEKSRLLSDRFSAERPKGSFSTLEIQRTEQGDSAMYLCASSFGGLPLLLYNEQFFGPGTRLTVL.

The chain joins TRBV30 to TRBJ2-5; TRBD2 might be the D (6 bases). The V gene lost 2 bases and the J gene lost 5 bases, with 15 bases spanning the gap. The CDR3 is 14 amino acids. The germline gives CDR1 GTSNPN, CDR2 SVGIG (reference sequence). CDR3 loop: CAWSSAQGRETQYF. DNA for the CDR3: TGTGCCTGGAGTAGTGCTCAAGGGAGGGAGACCCAGTACTTC. Full variable domain (missing parts from reference TRBV30 and TRBJ2-5): SQTIHQWPATLVQPVGSPLSLECTVEGTSNPNLYWYRQAAGRGLQLLFYSVGIGQISSEVPQNLSASRPQDRQFILSSKKLLLSDSGFYLCAWSSAQGRETQYFGPGTRLLVL.

The chain has TRBV7-9 and TRBJ2-1; 7 nucleotides agree with TRBD2. V lost 4 bases, J lost 10 bases, and 13 bases stayed unmatched. The CDR3 length is 15 residues. Germline V lookup: CDR1 SEHNR, CDR2 FQNEAQ (reference sequence). CDR3 protein: CASSSKWEGLGEQFF. CDR3 in DNA: TGTGCCAGCAGCTCGAAGTGGGAGGGCCTTGGAGAGCAGTTCTTC.

The chain carries TRBV2 and TRBJ2-7; TRBD2 might be the D (5 bases). Germline assignment: CDR1 SNHLY and CDR2 FYNNEI. The CDR3 covers 14 residues. The germline V and J ends were trimmed by 7 bases and 1 base, with 14 bases remaining between them. The CDR3 protein is CASTPSRVSYEQYF. The CDR3 coding sequence is TGTGCCAGCACCCCTAGCCGGGTATCCTACGAGCAGTACTTC. The variable domain in full, with the rest retrieved from reference TRBV2 and TRBJ2-7, is EPEVTQTPSHQVTQMGQEVILRCVPISNHLYFYWYRQILGQKVEFLVSFYNNEISEKSEIFDDQFSVERPDGSNFTLKIRSTKLEDSAMYFCASTPSRVSYEQYFGPGTRLTVT.

The gene calls are TRBV6-5 and TRBJ1-1, with TRBD1 matching over 11 bases. The CDR3 consists of 15 residues. Losses at the gene ends were 0 bases for V and 7 bases for J; bases not matched to a gene: 4. Looked up from germline, CDR1 is MNHEY and CDR2 is SVGAGI. CDR3 sequence: CASSYSMDRGHEAFF. The CDR3 region has the DNA TGTGCCAGCAGTTACTCAATGGACAGGGGGCATGAAGCTTTCTTT.

Written as DNA, the CDR3 is TGTGCCAGCAGTCCTAACCGGGACAGGAACACAGATACGCAGTATTTT. This encodes CASSPNRDRNTDTQYF. The chain is built from TRBV27 and TRBJ2-3; 8 nucleotides line up with TRBD1. Germline CDR1 MNHEY, CDR2 SMNVEV (reference sequence). V lost 5 bases and J lost 2; bases outside the gene matches: 9. The CDR3 extends over 16 amino acids.

This clone has only one observation. The chain recombines TRBV7-9 with TRBJ2-1, with 7 bases fitting TRBD2. The CDR3 loop spans 14 amino acids. Per germline, CDR1 SEHNR and CDR2 FQNEAQ (reference sequence). J was trimmed by 2 bases and V by 7 bases; bases with no gene match: 5. This CDR3 is CASTRTSAYNEQFF. The CDR3 nucleotides read TGTGCCAGCACCCGAACTAGCGCCTACAATGAGCAGTTCTTC.

The chain is built from TRBV29-1 and TRBJ2-7, with D perhaps TRBD2 (5 bases). Trimming removed 6 bases at V and 0 bases at J, with 12 bases between. Germline assignment: CDR1 SQVTM and CDR2 ANQGSEA. The CDR3 runs 13 residues. The CDR3 DNA sequence: TGCAGCGTCTGGAGGCATGACTCCTACGAGCAGTACTTC. Translating it yields CSVWRHDSYEQYF.

CDR3 nucleotides: TGCGCCAGCAGTGAGGGAGGACTAGCGGGAGTAGATACGCAGTATTTT. Translated: CASSEGGLAGVDTQYF. The chain couples TRBV10-1 to TRBJ2-3, with 13 nucleotides matching TRBD2. The CDR3 consists of 16 residues. V lost 2 bases, J lost 5 bases, and 4 bases stayed unmatched. In germline, CDR1 is WNHNN, CDR2 SYGVQD (reference sequence).

V gene TRBV19 combines with J gene TRBJ1-3, with D unresolved. This CDR3 is built from 14 residues. Trimming removed 4 bases from V and 0 bases from J, with 7 bases in between. From germline, CDR1 is LNHDA and CDR2 SQIVND (reference sequence). CDR3: CASSKRSSGNTIYF. In DNA, the CDR3 is TGTGCCAGTAGTAAACGCAGCTCTGGAAACACCATATATTTT.

V and J are TRBV6-1 and TRBJ2-7; 12 nucleotides agree with TRBD2. V dropped 1 base and J dropped 7; count of bases not matched to a gene: 8. Germline loops: CDR1 MNHNS, CDR2 SASEGT. CDR3 length equals 16 residues. The CDR3 nucleotides are TGTGCCAGCAGTGAAGAGGCTAGCGGGAGGGCCGGTGAGCAGTACTTC. It codes for CASSEEASGRAGEQYF.

The DNA of the CDR3 is TGCGCCAGCAGCCCCGGGGGAGGGGAGGAAAAACTGTTTTTT. Translation gives CASSPGGGEEKLFF. The V call is TRBV5-1, the J call TRBJ1-4; D may be TRBD1 (5 bases). Trimming stripped 4 bases from V and 8 bases from J, with 15 bases between. CDR1 and CDR2 from the germline V gene are SGHRS and YFSETQ. There are 14 residues in the CDR3.